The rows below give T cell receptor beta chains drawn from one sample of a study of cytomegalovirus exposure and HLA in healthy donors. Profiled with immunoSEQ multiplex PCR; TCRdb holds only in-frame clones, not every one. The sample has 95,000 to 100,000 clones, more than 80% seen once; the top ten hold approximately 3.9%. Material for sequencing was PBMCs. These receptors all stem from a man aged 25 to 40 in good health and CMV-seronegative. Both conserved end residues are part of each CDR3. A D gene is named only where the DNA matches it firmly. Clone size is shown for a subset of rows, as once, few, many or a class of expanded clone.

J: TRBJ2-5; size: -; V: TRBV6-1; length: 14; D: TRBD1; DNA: TGTGCCAGCAGTGTTGAGACAGGGCTTAAGACCCAGTACTTC; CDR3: CASSVETGLKTQYF
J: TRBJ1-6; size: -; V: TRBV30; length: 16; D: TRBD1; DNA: TGTGCCTGGAACCGGGACCTACAGGGGGAGGATTCACCCCTCCACTTT; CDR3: CAWNRDLQGEDSPLHF
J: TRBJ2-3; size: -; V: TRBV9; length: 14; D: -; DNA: TGTGCCAGCAGCCCACGGACTAGCACAGATACGCAGTATTTT; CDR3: CASSPRTSTDTQYF
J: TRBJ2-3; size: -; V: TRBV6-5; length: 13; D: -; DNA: TGTGCCAGCAGTTACAACCCCGAGGATACGCAGTATTTT; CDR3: CASSYNPEDTQYF
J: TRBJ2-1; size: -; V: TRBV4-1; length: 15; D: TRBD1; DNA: TGCGCCAGCAGCCACAATGATCTACAGGGGAGTGAGCAGTTCTTC; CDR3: CASSHNDLQGSEQFF
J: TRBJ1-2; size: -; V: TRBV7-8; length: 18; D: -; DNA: TGTGCCAGCAGCCCTAGGATGGAGGGTGACTTCAACAACTATGGCTACACCTTC; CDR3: CASSPRMEGDFNNYGYTF
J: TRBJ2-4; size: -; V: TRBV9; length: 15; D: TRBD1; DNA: TGTGCCAGCAGCGTAGATCCAGGGGGCGTAAACATTCAGTACTTC; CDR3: CASSVDPGGVNIQYF
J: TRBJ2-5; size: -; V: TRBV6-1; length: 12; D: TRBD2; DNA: TGTGCCAGTCTGCGGGGGGCAGAGACCCAGTACTTC; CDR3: CASLRGAETQYF
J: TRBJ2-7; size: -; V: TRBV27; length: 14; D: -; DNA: TGTGCCAGCAGTGCCAGCCAGGGTCCCTACGAGCAGTACTTC; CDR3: CASSASQGPYEQYF
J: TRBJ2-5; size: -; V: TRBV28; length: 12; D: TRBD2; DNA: TGTGCCAGCAGTGGGGACTACGAGACCCAGTACTTC; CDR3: CASSGDYETQYF
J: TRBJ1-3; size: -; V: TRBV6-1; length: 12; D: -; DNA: TGTGCCAGCAGTGAAGTAGGAAACACCATATATTTT; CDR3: CASSEVGNTIYF
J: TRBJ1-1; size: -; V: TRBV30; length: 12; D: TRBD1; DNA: TGTGCCTGGAGACAGGGGGGGACTGAAGCTTTCTTT; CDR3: CAWRQGGTEAFF
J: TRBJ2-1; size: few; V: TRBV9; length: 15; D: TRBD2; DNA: TGTGCCAGCAGCGCCTCGACTAGCGGGGGGGCAGAGGAGTTCTTC; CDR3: CASSASTSGGAEEFF
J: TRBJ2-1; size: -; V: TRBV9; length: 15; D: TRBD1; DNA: TGTGCCAGCAGCGCTGCCGGGACAGGGGCATATGAGCAGTTCTTC; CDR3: CASSAAGTGAYEQFF
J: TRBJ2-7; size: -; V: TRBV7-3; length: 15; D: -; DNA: TGTGCCAGCAGCTTAACCCTGGGCAGCTCCAGCGAGCAGTACTTC; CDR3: CASSLTLGSSSEQYF
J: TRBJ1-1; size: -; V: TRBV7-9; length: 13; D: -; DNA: TGTGCCAGCGGACTCGGCCAGGCCACTGAAGCTTTCTTT; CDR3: CASGLGQATEAFF
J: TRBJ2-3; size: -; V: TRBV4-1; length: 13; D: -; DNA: TGCGCCAGCAGCCAAGGTCCTACAGATACGCAGTATTTT; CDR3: CASSQGPTDTQYF
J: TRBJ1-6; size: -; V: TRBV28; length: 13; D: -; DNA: TGTGCCAGCAGGGAAGCAGGGTATTCACCCCTCCACTTT; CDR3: CASREAGYSPLHF
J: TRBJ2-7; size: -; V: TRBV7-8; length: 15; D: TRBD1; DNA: TGTGCCAGCAGCCAAAAGCGGACAGGGGCCTACGAGCAGTACTTC; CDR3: CASSQKRTGAYEQYF
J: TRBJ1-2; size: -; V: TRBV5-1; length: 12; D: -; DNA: TGCGCCAGCAGCAGGGACACCTCTGGCTACACCTTC; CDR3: CASSRDTSGYTF
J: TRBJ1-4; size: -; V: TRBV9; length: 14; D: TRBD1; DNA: TGTGCCAGCAGCGTCGGACAGGGGTGGGAAAAACTGTTTTTT; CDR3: CASSVGQGWEKLFF
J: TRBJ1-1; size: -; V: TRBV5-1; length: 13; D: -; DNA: TGCGCCAGCAGCTTGTCCCCAGACACTGAAGCTTTCTTT; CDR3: CASSLSPDTEAFF
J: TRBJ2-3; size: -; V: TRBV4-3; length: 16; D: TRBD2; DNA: TGCGCCAGCAGCCCACTAGCGGGAGGGTATGGAGATACGCAGTATTTT; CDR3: CASSPLAGGYGDTQYF
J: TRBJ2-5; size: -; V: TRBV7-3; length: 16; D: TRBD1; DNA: TGTGCCAGCAGCTTAAGTGGGGACAGGGGACGGGAGACCCAGTACTTC; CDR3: CASSLSGDRGRETQYF